This T cell receptor (beta chain) emerged from a study of a mutant IDH1 vaccine in newly diagnosed glioma. Background on the study: Commencement of vaccination occurred 4-6 weeks following radiotherapy alone, or concurrently with temozolomide cycles. Treated individuals were around 60% male and roughly 40% female, averaging roughly 44 years of age. Every participant had undergone radiotherapy, temozolomide, or both before, and most underwent both. Study conclusions and caveats: Approximately 95% of patients showed vaccine-induced immune responses across multiple MHC alleles.

V lost 1 base and J lost 0, with 10 bases in between. From germline, CDR1 is LGHNA and CDR2 YSLEER. This CDR3 is 15 amino acids long. In the case of this clone: Its antigen is unidentified. Other DNA sequences of this sample code for an identical CDR3.

The time point is: week 23, last vaccination. Vaccine doses each comprised 300 ug of mutant IDH1 20-mer peptide, with topical imiquimod. Profiled with immunoSEQ multiplex PCR; TCRdb holds only in-frame clones, not every one. In the table there are just over 65,000 clones, over 75% of which are singletons. The sequences come from PBMCs, collected from a glioma patient whose treatment included an IDH1 peptide vaccine. This clonotype was obtained from a man younger than 30 with glioma. This chain connects TRBV4-3 to TRBJ2-7; D may be TRBD1 or TRBD2 (5 bases each). CDR3 DNA: TGCGCCAGCAGCCAAGTCGCAGGGAGCTCCTACGAGCAGTACTTC. Its translation is CASSQVAGSSYEQYF.